This T cell receptor (beta chain) was sequenced for a study of control samples from healthy donors and cancer patients. Produced via immunoSEQ multiplex PCR; TCRdb's table is partial and in-frame only. In the table there are under 100,000 clones, approximately 95% of which are singletons. J was trimmed by 1 base and V by 3 bases; bases with no gene match: 3. The CDR3 is 16 amino acids. The germline V gene encodes CDR1 SGHNT and CDR2 YYREEE (reference sequence). The sequencing input was blood. This chain links TRBV5-4 with TRBJ2-6, with 8 bases fitting TRBD1. The sequence derives from a woman aged 25 to 39 in good health. The CDR3 region is CASSYYRGSGANVLTF. CDR3 DNA: TGTGCCAGCAGCTATTACAGGGGGTCTGGGGCCAACGTCCTGACTTTC. Complete variable domain (other parts from reference TRBV5-4 and TRBJ2-6): ETGVTQSPTHLIKTRGQQVTLRCSSQSGHNTVSWYQQALGQGPQFIFQYYREEENGRGNFPPRFSGLQFPNYSSELNVNALELDDSALYLCASSYYRGSGANVLTFGAGSRLTVL.